This TCR beta chain was recorded in a study of T cell responses to AZD1222 COVID-19 vaccine. Study outcomes and limitations: Clonal diversity may have been underestimated, and the donors were mostly white British, with more females than males. Unmutated variant regions are reportedly the target of nearly half of TCRs that are spike-specific. A rise in Spike-specific TCR breadth and depth followed two AZD1222 doses. Just a handful of AZD1222 recipients were seropositive at baseline.

About this clone itself: What it binds is not known.

Assay used: immunoSEQ multiplex PCR; TCRdb lists only in-frame clones, some missing. The table has 130,000 or so clones, more than 85% seen once; the top ten hold about 2.1%. Germline V gene lookup returns CDR1 SGDLS and CDR2 YYNGEE. V lost 3 bases to trimming and J lost 4 bases; unmatched junction nucleotides: 5. The CDR3 is 14 residues long. This chain uses TRBV9 with TRBJ1-1, with TRBD1 identical over 8 bases. The starting material was peripheral blood, obtained 28 days after the second AZD1222 dose. The TCR originated in an adult who received the AZD1222 COVID-19 vaccine. The chain's CDR3 is CASSGTDRGTEAFF. The CDR3 DNA reads TGTGCCAGCAGCGGAACAGACAGGGGCACTGAAGCTTTCTTT.